The 7 T cell receptor beta chains below all came from one sample that was sequenced in a study of OX40 agonist ivuxolimab in advanced cancers. Profiled with immunoSEQ multiplex PCR; TCRdb holds only in-frame clones, not every one. The sample lists some 77,000 clones, 80% to 95% occurring once. The input for sequencing was CD4+ or CD8+ T cells sorted from blood, taken in a trial of the OX40 agonist ivuxolimab. The receptors were gathered from an adult with an advanced solid tumor such as melanoma, head and neck, liver or kidney cancer.

The chain uses TRBV28 and TRBJ2-7, with 10 bases that match TRBD2. Germline V lookup: CDR1 MDHEN, CDR2 SYDVKM. This CDR3 spans 14 amino acids. V shed 7 bases and J 4 bases; nucleotides not matched to a gene: 7. In DNA, the CDR3 is TGTGCCAGCATAGGGCTAGCGGGAGTTTACGAGCAGTACTTC. It specifies CASIGLAGVYEQYF.

The rearrangement joins TRBV5-1 to TRBJ1-2, with D perhaps TRBD1 (5 bases). Germline V gene data show CDR1 as SGHRS and CDR2 as YFSETQ. The CDR3 consists of 15 residues. Trimming removed 1 base from V and 8 bases from J, with 18 bases in between. The CDR3 region is CASSLTRGSPRGYTF. In DNA, the CDR3 is TGCGCCAGCAGCTTGACCCGGGGCAGCCCCCGGGGCTACACCTTC.

This chain connects TRBV5-8 to TRBJ1-6; 9 bases map to TRBD1. V lost 1 base, J lost 9 bases, and 5 bases stayed unmatched. From germline, CDR1 is SGHTS and CDR2 YDEGEE. The CDR3 is 15 residues long. The CDR3 here is CASSLSTGGISPLHF. CDR3 nucleotides: TGTGCCAGCAGCTTGTCCACAGGGGGCATTTCACCCCTCCACTTT.

This clone has just a few counts. This sequence joins TRBV28 and TRBJ1-5; D is uncertain. V was cut by 5 bases and J by 7 bases, with 15 bases left in between. The CDR3 is 14 residues long. The V gene's germline CDR1 is MDHEN and CDR2 SYDVKM. CDR3 residues: CASSPKYAKQPQHF. CDR3 nucleotide sequence: TGTGCCAGCAGTCCCAAGTACGCTAAGCAGCCCCAGCATTTT. The full variable domain, its missing parts supplied by reference TRBV28 and TRBJ1-5, is DVKVTQSSRYLVKRTGEKVFLECVQDMDHENMFWYRQDPGLGLRLIYFSYDVKMKEKGDIPEGYSVSREKKERFSLILESASTNQTSMYLCASSPKYAKQPQHFGDGTRLSIL.

The gene calls are TRBV6-5 and TRBJ1-1, with TRBD1 identical over 8 bases. With 5 bases clipped from V and 2 bases from J, the junction kept 7 bases outside the gene matches. There are 15 residues in the CDR3. The germline V gene encodes CDR1 MNHEY and CDR2 SVGAGI. DNA for the CDR3: TGTGCCAGCAGTCCCGCAGGGGGCTTCAACACTGAAGCTTTCTTT. Translated, it gives CASSPAGGFNTEAFF.

The chain recombines TRBV6-5 with TRBJ2-5, with a possible D match to TRBD2 (6 bases). The V end lost 5 bases, the J end lost 6 bases, and 16 bases lay between the germline ends. The CDR3 has 14 residues. Germline CDR1 and CDR2: MNHEY and SVGAGI. CDR3 bases: TGTGCCAGCAGTACGGCGGAGGGGAGGCAGACCCAGTACTTC. Translated: CASSTAEGRQTQYF.

The chain joins TRBV28 to TRBJ2-1, with no clear D. CDR3 length: 16 amino acids. The V and J ends lost 3 bases and 3 bases respectively, with 15 bases between them. Per germline, CDR1 MDHEN and CDR2 SYDVKM. The DNA for the CDR3 is TGTGCCAGCAGTTTTCGGTCCGGGTCCCACTACAATGAGCAGTTCTTC. Its translation is CASSFRSGSHYNEQFF.